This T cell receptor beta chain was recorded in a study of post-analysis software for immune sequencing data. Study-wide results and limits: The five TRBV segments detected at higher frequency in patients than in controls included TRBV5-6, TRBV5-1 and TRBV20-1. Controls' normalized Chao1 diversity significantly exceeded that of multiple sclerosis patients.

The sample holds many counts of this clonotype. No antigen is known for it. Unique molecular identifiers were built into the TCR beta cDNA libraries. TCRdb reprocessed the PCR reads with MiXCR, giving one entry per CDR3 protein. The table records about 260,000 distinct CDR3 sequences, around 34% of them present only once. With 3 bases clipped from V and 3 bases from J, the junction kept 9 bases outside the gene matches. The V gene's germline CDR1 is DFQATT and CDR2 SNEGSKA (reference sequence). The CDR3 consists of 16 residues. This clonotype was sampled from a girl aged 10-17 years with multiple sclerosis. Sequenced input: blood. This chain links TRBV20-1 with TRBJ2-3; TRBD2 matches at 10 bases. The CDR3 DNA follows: TGCAGTGCTAGCGGTGCTCTAGCGGGAGTTACAGATACGCAGTATTTT. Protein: CSASGALAGVTDTQYF.